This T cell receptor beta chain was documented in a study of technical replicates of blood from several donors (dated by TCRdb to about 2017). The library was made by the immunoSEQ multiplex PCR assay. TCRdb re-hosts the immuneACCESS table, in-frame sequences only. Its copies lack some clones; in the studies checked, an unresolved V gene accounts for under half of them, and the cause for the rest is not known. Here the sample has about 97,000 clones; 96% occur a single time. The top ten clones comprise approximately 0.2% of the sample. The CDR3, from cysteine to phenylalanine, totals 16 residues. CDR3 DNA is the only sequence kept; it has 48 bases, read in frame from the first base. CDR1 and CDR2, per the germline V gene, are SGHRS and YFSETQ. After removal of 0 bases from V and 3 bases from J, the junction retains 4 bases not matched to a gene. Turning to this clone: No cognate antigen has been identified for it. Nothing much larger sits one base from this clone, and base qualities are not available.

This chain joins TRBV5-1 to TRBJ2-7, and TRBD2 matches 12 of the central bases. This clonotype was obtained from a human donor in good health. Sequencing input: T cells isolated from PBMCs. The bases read TGCGCCAGCAGCTTGGGGGGACTAGCGGGTGGCTACGAGCAGTACTTC. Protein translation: CASSLGGLAGGYEQYF.